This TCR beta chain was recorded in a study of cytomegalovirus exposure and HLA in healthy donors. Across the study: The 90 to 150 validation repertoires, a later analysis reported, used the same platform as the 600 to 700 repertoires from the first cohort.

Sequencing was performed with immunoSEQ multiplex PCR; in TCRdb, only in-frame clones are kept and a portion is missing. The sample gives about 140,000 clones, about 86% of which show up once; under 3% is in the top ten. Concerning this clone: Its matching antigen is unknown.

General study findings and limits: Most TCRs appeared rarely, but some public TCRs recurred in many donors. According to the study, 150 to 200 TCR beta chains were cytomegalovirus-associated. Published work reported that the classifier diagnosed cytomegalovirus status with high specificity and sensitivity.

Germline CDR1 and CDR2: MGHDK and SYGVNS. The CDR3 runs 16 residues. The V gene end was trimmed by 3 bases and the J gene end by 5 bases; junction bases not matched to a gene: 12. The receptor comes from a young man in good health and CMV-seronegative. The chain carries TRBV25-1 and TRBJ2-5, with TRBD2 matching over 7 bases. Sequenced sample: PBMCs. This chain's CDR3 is CASSDGRGLVRETQYF. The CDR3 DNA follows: TGTGCCAGCAGTGACGGAAGAGGACTAGTTAGGGAGACCCAGTACTTC.